A selection of T cell receptor beta chains follows, all from one sample in a study of T-cell memory formation after mild COVID-19. Via MiXCR, TCRdb re-called the 5' RACE reads, giving one row per CDR3 protein. The table shows roughly 620,000 distinct CDR3 sequences, with roughly 17% occurring only once. Material: PBMCs or a T cell subset sorted from them (not recorded which). The origin of the receptors is an adult woman who had mild COVID-19 (a few samples of this study predate the infection). Cell type and time point are not known. Both conserved end residues are part of each CDR3. D genes are given only for firm matches. Not every row has a clone size; where given, it reads once, few, many or a size class.

j_call,v_call,d_call,clone_size,cdr3_nt,cdr3_aa
TRBJ2-3,TRBV11-2,TRBD2,few,TGTGCCAGCAGCCGTAGTATGGGGAGGGGCACAGATACGCAGTATTTT,CASSRSMGRGTDTQYF
TRBJ1-5,TRBV9,NA,few,TGTGCCAGCAGCGTAGATGGGGGGAGCAATCAGCCCCAGCATTTT,CASSVDGGSNQPQHF
TRBJ2-2,TRBV19,TRBD2,few,TGTGCCAGTAGTATTGGACTAGCGGGAGGAATGGGCGGGGAGCTGTTTTTT,CASSIGLAGGMGGELFF
TRBJ2-2,TRBV12-3/TRBV12-4,NA,few,TGTGCCAGCACCCATCCCCAAGATAGCGCGGCGAACACCGGGGAGCTGTTTTTT,CASTHPQDSAANTGELFF
TRBJ1-5,TRBV12-3/TRBV12-4,TRBD1,NA,TGTGCCAGCAGTCCCGGTTGGGGACAGGGGAGTCAGCCCCAGCATTTT,CASSPGWGQGSQPQHF
TRBJ2-3,TRBV29-1,NA,NA,TGCAGCGTTGGGGAGGGGGGGCGTTCAAATACGCAGTATTTT,CSVGEGGRSNTQYF
TRBJ2-7,TRBV5-1,NA,NA,TGCGCCAGCAGCCCCAACGCCGGGACCTTCTACGAGCAGTACTTC,CASSPNAGTFYEQYF
TRBJ1-1,TRBV6-5,TRBD1,NA,TGTGCCAGCAGTCCGGGACAGGGTTGGAAGGACACTGAAGCTTTCTTT,CASSPGQGWKDTEAFF
TRBJ2-1,TRBV7-2,NA,few,TGTGCCAGCAGCACGAAGGCGGGCGGGGACGTAAGAGCCTACAATGAGCAGTTCTTC,CASSTKAGGDVRAYNEQFF
TRBJ2-7,TRBV20-1,TRBD1,NA,TGCAGTGCTAGTTATGCGGGACAGGGGAGCTACGAGCAGTACTTC,CSASYAGQGSYEQYF
TRBJ1-5,TRBV12-3/TRBV12-4,NA,NA,TGTGCCAGCAGTTTAACCCCCGGGCCCCAGCATTTT,CASSLTPGPQHF
TRBJ1-5,TRBV24-1,NA,few,TGTGCCACCAGTGATAGGGACACCAATAGCAATCAGCCCCAGCATTTT,CATSDRDTNSNQPQHF
TRBJ2-7,TRBV7-9,NA,NA,TGTGCCAGGGGGGCCAGGGCGAGCTCCTACGAGCAGTACTTC,CARGARASSYEQYF
TRBJ1-2,TRBV7-8,NA,NA,TGTGCCAGCAGCCCCCAAACAGCCAGTTATGGCTACACCTTC,CASSPQTASYGYTF
TRBJ2-1,TRBV7-6,NA,few,TGTGCCAGCAGCATCATGAACACTGAGCAGTTCTTC,CASSIMNTEQFF
TRBJ2-2,TRBV29-1,NA,NA,TGCAGCGTCAGAGGAGGGACGACCGGGGAGCTGTTTTTT,CSVRGGTTGELFF
TRBJ2-2,TRBV20-1,NA,NA,TGCAGTGCTAGCGTAGGGGTAGGCACCGGGGAGCTGTTTTTT,CSASVGVGTGELFF
TRBJ2-4,TRBV12-3/TRBV12-4,NA,few,TGTGCCAGCAGCCCCCAACCGGCAGATCTGATACTAGCCAAAAACATTCAGTACTTC,CASSPQPADLILAKNIQYF
TRBJ2-1,TRBV12-3/TRBV12-4,NA,NA,TGTGCCAGCAGTTTCGGGGGTTCCCTTTCCAATGAGCAGTTCTTC,CASSFGGSLSNEQFF
TRBJ1-5,TRBV7-2,NA,NA,TGTGCCAGCAGGCAGGCGAACGGCAATCAGCCCCAGCATTTT,CASRQANGNQPQHF
TRBJ2-1,TRBV5-5,NA,NA,TGTGCCAGCAGCCCAAGAACCGGACAAACCTACAATGAGCAGTTCTTC,CASSPRTGQTYNEQFF
TRBJ2-3,TRBV6-6,NA,NA,TGTGCCAGCAGTTACGGGCCTAGTGAGGCGGATACGCAGTATTTT,CASSYGPSEADTQYF
TRBJ1-5,TRBV7-9,NA,few,TGTGCCAGCAGCCCACATTCGGGTCAGCCCCAGCATTTT,CASSPHSGQPQHF
TRBJ2-2,TRBV12-3/TRBV12-4,NA,NA,TGTGCCAGCAGACTCTCCACCGGGGAGCTGTTTTTT,CASRLSTGELFF
TRBJ2-3,TRBV20-1,TRBD1,once,TGCAGTGCTGGAGAGGACAGGACCACCACCACAGATACGCAGTATTTT,CSAGEDRTTTTDTQYF
TRBJ2-7,TRBV4-3,NA,NA,TGCGCCAGCAGCCTCGGAGATTCAAGGGTACGCTACGAGCAGTACTTC,CASSLGDSRVRYEQYF
TRBJ1-3,TRBV5-6,NA,few,TGTGCCAGCAGCTTGGTAGGGGATAACAGCGGAAACACCATATATTTT,CASSLVGDNSGNTIYF
TRBJ2-7,TRBV20-1,NA,NA,TGCAGTGCTAGAGAACCCAACGAGCAGTACTTC,CSAREPNEQYF
TRBJ2-3,TRBV20-1,NA,few,TGCAGTGCTTCCCCGATACTAGCAGATACGCAGTATTTT,CSASPILADTQYF
TRBJ1-2,TRBV9,NA,NA,TGTGCCAGCAGCGTAGCTCAGACTAACTATGGCTACACCTTC,CASSVAQTNYGYTF
TRBJ2-3,TRBV12-3/TRBV12-4,NA,NA,TGTGCCAGCAGATCCGGGACCGCCCCCGATACGCAGTATTTT,CASRSGTAPDTQYF
TRBJ1-2,TRBV5-1,NA,few,TGCGCCAGCAGCCCCGAAGGGGGAACTAACTATGGCTACACCTTC,CASSPEGGTNYGYTF
TRBJ2-7,TRBV12-3/TRBV12-4,TRBD1,NA,TGTGCCAGCAGCCAAATCGACAGGGCCATTTACGAGCAGTACTTC,CASSQIDRAIYEQYF
TRBJ2-1,TRBV30,TRBD2,few,TGTGCCTGGAGTAAGGCCGGGCTAGCGGAATTCTACAATGAGCAGTTCTTC,CAWSKAGLAEFYNEQFF
TRBJ2-1,TRBV24-1,TRBD2,NA,TGTGCCACCAGTGATTATCAGACTAGCGGGGACAATGAGCAGTTCTTC,CATSDYQTSGDNEQFF
TRBJ1-4,TRBV4-1,NA,few,TGCGCCAGCAGCCAAGGACAGCGAGAAAAACTGTTTTTT,CASSQGQREKLFF
TRBJ2-1,TRBV5-5,TRBD2,NA,TGTGCCAGCAGCTTGGCAGGCGGGGGTCCCTCCTACAATGAGCAGTTCTTC,CASSLAGGGPSYNEQFF
TRBJ2-7,TRBV5-1,TRBD1,few,TGCGCCAGCAGCCCAGGACAGGGACCCGAGCAGTACTTC,CASSPGQGPEQYF
TRBJ2-7,TRBV6-5,NA,few,TGTGCCAGCAGGCGCACTAGTACTGCCTACGAGCAGTACTTC,CASRRTSTAYEQYF
TRBJ2-3,TRBV30,TRBD2,NA,TGTGCCTGGAGTGTCACTAGCGGGTACAGAGATACGCAGTATTTT,CAWSVTSGYRDTQYF
TRBJ2-1,TRBV29-1,TRBD2,few,TGCAGCGTTGTTCTAGCGGGAGGCAATGAGCAGTTCTTC,CSVVLAGGNEQFF
TRBJ2-3,TRBV10-3,NA,few,TGTGCCATCAGTGTCCAGCAGGGGATGGCAGATACGCAGTATTTT,CAISVQQGMADTQYF
TRBJ2-7,TRBV5-1,TRBD2,NA,TGCGCCAGCAGCTACAGGACTAGCGGGCGGAGCTCCTACGAGCAGTACTTC,CASSYRTSGRSSYEQYF
TRBJ2-7,TRBV20-1,NA,NA,TGCAGTGCTAGAGAAACGGGAGCTTACTCCTACGAGCAGTACTTC,CSARETGAYSYEQYF
TRBJ2-4,TRBV4-1,NA,few,TGCGCCAGCAGCCAAGGACCCGTCGGAAACATTCAGTACTTC,CASSQGPVGNIQYF
TRBJ2-1,TRBV7-2,TRBD2,NA,TGTGCCAGCAGCTTGTCGTCTACGGGAGGTAATGAGCAGTTCTTC,CASSLSSTGGNEQFF
TRBJ2-6,TRBV11-2,NA,few,TGTGCCAGCAGCTTAGACACTTTTCGGGGCTCTGGGGCCAACGTCCTGACTTTC,CASSLDTFRGSGANVLTF
TRBJ2-7,TRBV20-1,NA,NA,TGCAGTGCTAGAGACAGGGGCACCTACGAGCAGTACTTC,CSARDRGTYEQYF
TRBJ1-1,TRBV12-3/TRBV12-4,NA,NA,TGTGCCAGCAGTTTCCAGGTCGCGAACACTGAAGCTTTCTTT,CASSFQVANTEAFF
TRBJ2-5,TRBV5-5,NA,few,TGTGCCAGCAGCTTAACTTACGGGGGTAGTAGAGAGACCCAGTACTTC,CASSLTYGGSRETQYF
TRBJ1-4,TRBV15,NA,NA,TGTGCCACCAGCAGAGATCTCCCGGGCGCTGTTCTAAGCGCAACTAATGAAAAACTGTTTTTT,CATSRDLPGAVLSATNEKLFF
TRBJ2-5,TRBV20-1,TRBD2,few,TGCAGTGCTAGTTCGGGGGAGGGCCGGGAGACCCAGTACTTC,CSASSGEGRETQYF
TRBJ2-1,TRBV24-1,NA,few,TGTGCCACCAGTGATTTGCGGTTTGGGGGAAACAATGAGCAGTTCTTC,CATSDLRFGGNNEQFF
TRBJ2-1,TRBV2,NA,NA,TGTGCCAGCAGGCCCGGACCTCGGGAGCAGTTCTTC,CASRPGPREQFF
TRBJ2-7,TRBV24-1,NA,NA,TGTGCCACCAGTGACAGGGACCGCATATGGTACTTC,CATSDRDRIWYF